This T cell receptor beta chain was observed in a study of radiation and T cells in renal cell carcinoma. Study as a whole: Nephrectomy followed 15 Gy stereotactic body radiation by 4 weeks.

Time point specified: blood 2 weeks post-SBRT. Noted treatment: 15 Gy SBRT to primary tumor, nephrectomy 4 weeks later. The patient's renal cell carcinoma had clear cell pathology. Study-level results: In blood, top tumor clones expanded by 2 weeks, shrinking by 4.

This CDR3 is 14 amino acids long. Germline V lookup: CDR1 KGHSH, CDR2 LQKENI. V lost 5 bases to trimming and J lost 6 bases, with 15 bases between them. To note about this clone: The target antigen is unknown.

Only in-frame clones appear in the TCRdb table, and some are missing; sequencing was by immunoSEQ multiplex PCR. Among 150,000 to 190,000 clones listed, approximately 86% were seen once. This chain links TRBV18 with TRBJ2-3; tentative D call: TRBD2 (6 bases). The receptor's source is a woman aged 45-65 years with renal cell carcinoma. This material consisted of blood, taken from a patient whose treatment included radiotherapy and nephrectomy. The CDR3, as DNA: TGTGCCAGCTCATTGGGACCCGGAGGGGATACGCAGTATTTT. It encodes CASSLGPGGDTQYF.